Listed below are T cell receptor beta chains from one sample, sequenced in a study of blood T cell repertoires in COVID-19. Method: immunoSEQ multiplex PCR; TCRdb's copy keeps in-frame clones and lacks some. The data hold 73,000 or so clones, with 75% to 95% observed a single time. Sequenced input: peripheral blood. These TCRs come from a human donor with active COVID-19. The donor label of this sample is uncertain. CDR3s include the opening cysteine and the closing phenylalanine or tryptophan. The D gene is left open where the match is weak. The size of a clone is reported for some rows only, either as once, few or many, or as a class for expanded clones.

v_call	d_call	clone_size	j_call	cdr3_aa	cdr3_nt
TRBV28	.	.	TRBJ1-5	CASSLTTGVGQPQHF	TGTGCCAGCAGTCTCACTACAGGCGTCGGTCAGCCCCAGCATTTT
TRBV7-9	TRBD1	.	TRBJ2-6	CASSSQRQGASGANVLTF	TGTGCCAGCAGCTCCCAAAGACAGGGGGCATCTGGGGCCAACGTCCTGACTTTC
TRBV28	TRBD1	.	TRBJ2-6	CASSRTGGAGANVLTF	TGTGCCAGCAGTAGGACAGGGGGCGCAGGGGCCAACGTCCTGACTTTC
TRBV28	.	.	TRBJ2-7	CASTLGPPDEQYF	TGTGCCAGCACCTTGGGGCCGCCCGACGAGCAGTACTTC
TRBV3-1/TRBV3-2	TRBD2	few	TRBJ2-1	CASSQGTSGSSYNEQFF	TGTGCCAGCAGCCAGGGGACTAGCGGGAGCTCCTACAATGAGCAGTTCTTC
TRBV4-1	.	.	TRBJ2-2	CASSQVGGTGELFF	TGCGCCAGCAGCCAAGTCGGGGGCACCGGGGAGCTGTTTTTT
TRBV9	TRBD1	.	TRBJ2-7	CASSAGQGATEQYF	TGTGCCAGCAGCGCCGGACAGGGGGCTACCGAGCAGTACTTC
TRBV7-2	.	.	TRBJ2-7	CASSLQGAPSYEQYF	TGTGCCAGCAGCTTACAAGGGGCCCCCTCCTACGAGCAGTACTTC
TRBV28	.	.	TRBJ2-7	CASSPGQSYEQYF	TGTGCCAGCAGCCCCGGACAGTCCTACGAGCAGTACTTC
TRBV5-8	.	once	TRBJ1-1	CASSLDLLNTEAFF	TGTGCCAGCAGCTTGGACCTACTGAACACTGAAGCTTTCTTT
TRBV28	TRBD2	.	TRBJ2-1	CASSWGTSGQFF	TGTGCCAGCAGTTGGGGGACTAGCGGGCAGTTCTTC
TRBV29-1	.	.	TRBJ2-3	CSVSWGLADTQYF	TGCAGCGTGAGCTGGGGGCTTGCAGATACGCAGTATTTT
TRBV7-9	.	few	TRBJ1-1	CASSSPGRTEAFF	TGTGCCAGCAGCTCCCCAGGGCGCACTGAAGCTTTCTTT
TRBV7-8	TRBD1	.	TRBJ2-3	CASSPGTGLGGTDTQYF	TGTGCCAGCAGCCCTGGGACAGGGCTAGGGGGCACAGATACGCAGTATTTT
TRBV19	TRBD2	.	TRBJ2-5	CASSPRGASGSFETQYF	TGTGCCAGTAGTCCCCGGGGAGCTAGCGGGAGTTTCGAGACCCAGTACTTC
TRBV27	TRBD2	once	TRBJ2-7	CATKERGASPAQYF	TGTGCCACCAAAGAGCGGGGCGCCTCCCCGGCGCAGTACTTC
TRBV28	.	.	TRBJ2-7	CASSLNGGRAGEQYF	TGTGCCAGCAGTTTAAACGGGGGACGGGCGGGGGAGCAGTACTTC
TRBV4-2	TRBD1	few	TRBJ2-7	CASSQSRDRAYEQYF	TGTGCCAGCAGCCAGAGCCGGGACAGGGCCTACGAGCAGTACTTC
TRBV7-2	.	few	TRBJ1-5	CASSLVGQGMRQPQHF	TGTGCCAGCAGCTTAGTCGGGCAGGGGATGCGTCAGCCCCAGCATTTT
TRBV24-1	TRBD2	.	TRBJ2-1	CATSDRTSGNLNEQFF	TGTGCCACCAGTGACCGGACTAGCGGGAATCTGAATGAGCAGTTCTTC
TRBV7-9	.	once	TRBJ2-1	CASSITYQGQKNNEQFF	TGTGCCAGCAGCATTACTTACCAAGGACAGAAAAACAATGAGCAGTTCTTC
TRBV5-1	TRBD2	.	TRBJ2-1	CASSLNSAGGSYNEQFF	TGCGCCAGCAGCTTGAACTCGGCGGGAGGCTCCTACAATGAGCAGTTCTTC
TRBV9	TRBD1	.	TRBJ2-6	CASSVTRDSFSGANVLTF	TGTGCCAGCAGCGTTACCCGGGACAGCTTCTCTGGGGCCAACGTCCTGACTTTC
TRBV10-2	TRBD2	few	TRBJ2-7	CASSGWTSGYEQYF	TGCGCCAGCAGTGGTTGGACTAGCGGGTACGAGCAGTACTTC
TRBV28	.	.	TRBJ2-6	CASSRTGYGANVLTF	TGTGCCAGCAGTCGCACAGGGTATGGGGCCAACGTCCTGACTTTC
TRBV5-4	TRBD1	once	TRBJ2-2	CASSQPGQGDTGELFF	TGTGCCAGCAGCCAACCGGGACAGGGCGACACCGGGGAGCTGTTTTTT